This TCR beta chain was sequenced for a study of beta chain features in type 1 diabetes. In the study overall: Analysis included 100 million to 140 million sorted cells drawn from all samples.

This clone has just a few counts. Other DNA sequences in the same sample also yield this CDR3. By way of CD45RO/CCR7/CD25/CD127/CD95/CD27, the CD4+ regulatory, stem cell-like memory, central memory and naive cells were sorted. Every isolated RNA sample was fully reverse transcribed, so sequencing captured expressed TCRB transcripts. Assay: immunoSEQ multiplex PCR; the TCRdb copy retains only in-frame clones and omits some. The table includes fewer than 900,000 clones, 17% detected once. The sequence came from a woman under 30 in good health. Sequenced sample: naive CD4+ T cells from blood.

The CDR3 here is CATSRDRNTGELFF. DNA for the CDR3: TGTGCCACCAGCAGAGACAGGAACACCGGGGAGCTGTTTTTT. V is TRBV15 and J is TRBJ2-2; D uncertain. Deletions cut 0 bases from V and 1 base from J, with 3 bases between. The CDR3 has 14 residues. The germline V gene encodes CDR1 LNHNV and CDR2 YYDKDF (reference sequence).